The source of this T cell receptor beta chain is a study of T cells in women clearing cervical HPV infection. In the study overall: Case blood was drawn when the lesion was first found; control blood after infection became undetectable.

As concerns this clone: The read ends 3 residues shy of where the CDR3 ends; the end is completed using the germline J gene.

Trimming cost V 5 bases and J 1 base, with 11 bases left between them. This CDR3 contains 14 residues. The germline gives CDR1 SNHLY, CDR2 FYNNEI. Libraries were prepared by immunoSEQ multiplex PCR; TCRdb keeps only in-frame clonotypes and omits some of them. The sample's table shows about 35,000 clones. Sequencing was carried out using blood buffy coat. The J gene is TRBJ1-2, the V gene TRBV2; a possible D gene is TRBD1 (6 bases). The receptor was derived from a woman aged 18 to 75 with a cervical HPV16 infection that either progressed to CIN3+ or cleared (not recorded which). CDR3 DNA (partial): TGTGCCAGCAGTCCGACAGGACTTAACTATGGC. It translates to CASSPTGLNYG. The full CDR3 protein is CASSPTGLNYGYTF.